This is a list of T cell receptor beta chains from one sample in a study of blood T cell repertoires in COVID-19. Clones were read by immunoSEQ multiplex PCR, and TCRdb kept only the in-frame ones, dropping some. The profile shows roughly 190,000 clones, around 81% of them singletons. Sequencing was performed on peripheral blood. These TCRs come from a woman between 40 and 55 years old with COVID-19, enrolled during active disease. Each CDR3 is given with its conserved first and last residue. D genes are given only for firm matches. Clone size is stated in some rows and not others, as once, few, many or a class when expanded.

j_gene	v_gene	d_gene	abundance	CDR3nt	CDR3aa
TRBJ2-2	TRBV9	NA	NA	TGTGCCAGCACAGCTGACAGCTCCACCGGGGAGCTGTTTTTT	CASTADSSTGELFF
TRBJ2-1	TRBV18	NA	once	TGTGCCAGCTCACCGGACAGTTACAATGAGCAGTTCTTC	CASSPDSYNEQFF
TRBJ1-1	TRBV5-4	NA	NA	TGTGCCAGCAGCTCTCTAGGGGCGAACACTGAAGCTTTCTTT	CASSSLGANTEAFF
TRBJ2-1	TRBV30	TRBD2	NA	TGTGCCTGGACACCTAGCGGGAGTTACAATGAGCAGTTCTTC	CAWTPSGSYNEQFF
TRBJ2-5	TRBV7-2	TRBD2	NA	TGTGCCAGCAGAAAACCGGGACTAGCGGGTTTGGCCCAGTACTTC	CASRKPGLAGLAQYF
TRBJ2-1	TRBV6-5	NA	NA	TGTGCCAGCACACTAGGCGATGAGCAGTTCTTC	CASTLGDEQFF
TRBJ1-1	TRBV12-3/TRBV12-4	NA	NA	TGTGCCAGCAGTTTGGTGAGCGAAGCTTTCTTT	CASSLVSEAFF
TRBJ2-5	TRBV7-3	TRBD2	NA	TGTGCCAGCAGCGCCTACGGGGGGGCTTCAGAGACCCAGTACTTC	CASSAYGGASETQYF
TRBJ2-2	TRBV7-2	TRBD2	NA	TGTGCCAGCAGCTCACGGACTAGCGGAAGGGGCGGGGAGCTGTTTTTT	CASSSRTSGRGGELFF
TRBJ2-4	TRBV5-4	TRBD1	NA	TGTGCCAGCAGCTCCACAGGGGGAACCAAAAACATTCAGTACTTC	CASSSTGGTKNIQYF
TRBJ1-2	TRBV6-5	TRBD1	once	TGTGCCAGCACCTTGGGACAGAGATATGGCTACACCTTC	CASTLGQRYGYTF
TRBJ2-5	TRBV4-1	NA	NA	TGCGCCAGCAGCCAGAAGCCGGGGGGCGAGACCCAGTACTTC	CASSQKPGGETQYF
TRBJ2-7	TRBV7-6	NA	NA	TGTGCCAGCAGCCAACAGGGAGCCTCCTACGAGCAGTACTTC	CASSQQGASYEQYF
TRBJ1-2	TRBV4-1	TRBD1	NA	TGCGCCAGCAGCCTCACAGGGGCGAATGGCTACACCTTC	CASSLTGANGYTF
TRBJ2-1	TRBV13	TRBD1	NA	TGTGCCAGCAGTGATACCCCCAGGGGGCGCGCCATCCCGGGTTACAATGAGCAGTTCTTC	CASSDTPRGRAIPGYNEQFF
TRBJ1-1	TRBV2	NA	NA	TGTGCCAGCAGGCTCAAGGAGACTTTCTTT	CASRLKETFF
TRBJ2-1	TRBV24-1	TRBD2	NA	TGTGCCACCCCTAGCGGGAGCCATGAGCAGTTCTTC	CATPSGSHEQFF
TRBJ1-6	TRBV6-5	NA	few	TGTGCCAGCAGAGGCAGGGATAGTTCACCCCTCCACTTT	CASRGRDSSPLHF
TRBJ2-7	TRBV9	TRBD2	NA	TGTGCCAGCAGCGTAACGGGAGGGATGACGGGCGAGCAGTACTTC	CASSVTGGMTGEQYF
TRBJ2-5	TRBV6-5	TRBD2	NA	TGTGCCAGCAGTACGGCACTTGGCGGGGGGACCCAGTACTTC	CASSTALGGGTQYF
TRBJ1-6	TRBV27	NA	NA	TGTGCCAGCAGTTTACCGCAGGGTAATTCACCCCTCCACTTT	CASSLPQGNSPLHF
TRBJ1-1	TRBV30	TRBD1	NA	TGTGCCTGGAGTGCGACAGGGGGCCCTGAAGCTTTCTTT	CAWSATGGPEAFF
TRBJ2-3	TRBV27	NA	NA	TGTGCCAGCAGTTCATATGCCCCGGCGGGGGCGGGCACAGATACGCAGTATTTT	CASSSYAPAGAGTDTQYF
TRBJ2-1	TRBV20-1	NA	NA	TGCAGTGCCCCAAATTACAATGAGCAGTTCTTC	CSAPNYNEQFF
TRBJ1-3	TRBV5-6	NA	NA	TGTGCCAGCAGCGACGGCCCTTCCAGGGTCACTGGAAACACCATATATTTT	CASSDGPSRVTGNTIYF
TRBJ1-5	TRBV2	NA	NA	TGTGCCAGCAGTGAAGGGGGCTGGGGTGGTCAGCCCCAGCATTTT	CASSEGGWGGQPQHF
TRBJ2-5	TRBV15	NA	many	TGTGCCACCAGCAGAGATATGGGAGGACCCGGGGAGACCCAGTACTTC	CATSRDMGGPGETQYF
TRBJ2-3	TRBV27	NA	NA	TGTGCCAGCAGTTCCACAGGGCCTAGCACAGATACGCAGTATTTT	CASSSTGPSTDTQYF
TRBJ2-2	TRBV6-6	NA	NA	TGTGCCAGCACTAACGCCCGCAACACCGGGGAGCTGTTTTTT	CASTNARNTGELFF